The 12 T cell receptor beta chains reported below all come from one sample, sequenced in a study of T cells after yellow fever vaccination (dated 2019 in TCRdb). Per the publication, the treatment or condition label means: live attenuated yellow fever vaccine strain. Receptors were amplified or captured by 5' RACE. These reads were obtained on an Illumina NovaSeq 6000. The public reads were reprocessed in TCRdb via fastp at Q25 and MiXCR, keeping in-frame beta chains. A single entry per CDR3 protein holds the most common genes and DNA from its merged rows. The sample table lists hundreds of thousands of distinct CDR3 sequences, roughly a sixth of them with a count of one. The ten largest clones represent about 18% of the sample. The sequencing used PBMCs, collected before the yellow fever booster vaccination. All receptors derive from a man aged 18 to 29 who received the YFV17D yellow fever vaccine.

This clonotype was seen a handful of times. The V and J genes are TRBV7-2 and TRBJ2-7; no clear D. Germline lookup yields CDR1 SGHTA and CDR2 FQGNSA. Trimming removed 1 base from V and 6 bases from J, with 7 bases in between. The CDR3 loop spans 12 amino acids. The CDR3 loop is CASSLGPPEQYF. The CDR3 nucleotides read TGTGCCAGCAGCTTAGGGCCCCCCGAGCAGTACTTC.

This clonotype came up a few times. V is TRBV28 and J is TRBJ1-5; D remains ambiguous. The CDR3 runs to 11 residues. Germline CDR1 reads MDHEN; CDR2 reads SYDVKM. V was trimmed by 11 bases and J by 8 bases, leaving 13 bases between them. The CDR3 DNA reads TGTGCCGGAGGGCTTGACAAGCCCCAGCATTTT. Residues: CAGGLDKPQHF.

This rearrangement joins TRBV20-1 to TRBJ1-2, with TRBD1 identical over 8 bases. Germline values: CDR1 DFQATT, CDR2 SNEGSKA (reference sequence). Trimming cost V 2 bases and J 7 bases; bases outside gene matches: 6. The CDR3 consists of 13 residues. The CDR3 DNA sequence: TGCAGTGCTAGAAGAGACAGGGGACCTGGCTACACCTTC. As protein: CSARRDRGPGYTF.

This clonotype was seen only a few times. V is TRBV15 and J is TRBJ1-1; D remains ambiguous. Germline CDR1 is LNHNV and CDR2 is YYDKDF (reference sequence). Deletions cut 6 bases from V and 0 bases from J, with 14 bases between. The CDR3 sequence is 15 residues long. The CDR3 coding sequence is TGTGCCACCAGAAATAGGACGGCCTTGAACACTGAAGCTTTCTTT. Protein product: CATRNRTALNTEAFF.

In nucleotides, the CDR3 is TGCAGTGCTACCCGGGGCAGGTCCTTTGATACGCAGTATTTT. It encodes CSATRGRSFDTQYF. This chain uses TRBV20-1 with TRBJ2-3; either TRBD1 or TRBD2 may supply D (5 bases each). The CDR3 sequence is 14 residues long. V lost 4 bases to trimming and J lost 6 bases, with 17 bases between them. The germline V gene encodes CDR1 DFQATT and CDR2 SNEGSKA (reference sequence).

This chain uses TRBV5-1 with TRBJ2-3; D is unresolved. V lost 0 bases, J lost 4 bases, and 9 bases lay in between. Germline CDR1 is SGHRS and CDR2 is YFSETQ. CDR3 size: 14 residues. The CDR3 sequence is CASSLGVEPDTQYF. The CDR3 bases are TGCGCCAGCAGCTTGGGCGTCGAGCCAGATACGCAGTATTTT.

The table lists this clonotype with many counts. The J gene is TRBJ2-2, the V gene TRBV7-2; 7 bases line up with TRBD1. The germline gives CDR1 SGHTA, CDR2 FQGNSA. CDR3 length: 15 amino acids. With V trimmed by 5 bases and J by 2 bases, 5 bases remained unmatched. Written as DNA, the CDR3 is TGTGCCAGCAGCCCACAGGGGAGCAACACCGGGGAGCTGTTTTTT. Encoded protein: CASSPQGSNTGELFF.

The rearrangement uses TRBV6-5 and TRBJ2-5; 7 bases are shared with TRBD1. The CDR3 contains 14 residues. Losses at the gene ends were 3 bases for V and 2 bases for J; bases not matched to a gene: 3. Germline V gene data show CDR1 as MNHEY and CDR2 as SVGAGI. The CDR3 is CASSYWDRQETQYF. The CDR3 DNA reads as TGTGCCAGCAGTTATTGGGACAGACAAGAGACCCAGTACTTC.

This chain uses TRBV7-2 with TRBJ2-5, with D hard to call. With 4 bases removed from V and 2 bases from J, the gap between germline ends came to 20 bases. This CDR3 comprises 17 residues. CDR1 is SGHTA and CDR2 is FQGNSA in the germline V gene. The CDR3, as DNA: TGTGCCAGCAGCTCCCCTATGGTTGGGCTAGGACAAGAGACCCAGTACTTC. This translates into CASSSPMVGLGQETQYF.

This clonotype was observed a few times. CDR3 protein: CASSSGENYGYTF. CDR3 bases: TGCGCCAGCAGCTCCGGTGAAAACTATGGCTACACCTTC. The V call is TRBV5-1, the J call TRBJ1-2; D ambiguous. Germline V gene lookup returns CDR1 SGHRS and CDR2 YFSETQ. Trimming took 3 bases from V and 2 from J, leaving 8 bases between them. This CDR3 is 13 amino acids long.

The chain carries TRBV28 and TRBJ2-5, with D unresolved. Germline-derived CDR1 and CDR2 are MDHEN and SYDVKM. Trimming removed 2 bases at V and 7 bases at J, with 11 bases between. The CDR3 is 13 amino acids. CDR3 protein: CASSLPPPGTQYF. For the CDR3, the DNA is TGTGCCAGCAGTTTACCCCCCCCCGGGACCCAGTACTTC.

This rearrangement joins TRBV4-3 to TRBJ2-7; TRBD1 aligns across 10 bases. Germline-derived CDR1 and CDR2 are LGHNA and YSLEER. This CDR3 comprises 15 residues. The V and J ends lost 0 bases and 3 bases, in that order; junction bases with no gene match: 2. The CDR3 loop reads CASSQDGTGVYEQYF. DNA for the CDR3: TGCGCCAGCAGCCAAGATGGGACAGGGGTCTACGAGCAGTACTTC.